Described below is a single T cell receptor beta chain sequence and its context. Germline trimming cut 0 bases from V and 4 bases from J; bases unmatched to any gene: 4. This CDR3 has 15 amino acids. CDR1 and CDR2 (germline): MRHNA, SNTAGT. The table came from immunoSEQ multiplex PCR; TCRdb's copy has only in-frame clones and leaves some out. The sample consists of fewer than 85,000 clones, roughly 94% of them appearing once. This entry is derived from a study of technical replicates of blood from several donors. The clonotype originates from a human donor in good health. Input material: T cells isolated from PBMCs. This sequence joins TRBV6-4 and TRBJ2-3; 7 bases agree with TRBD1. The chain's CDR3 is CASSDSGTVSDTQYF. CDR3 nucleotides: TGTGCCAGCAGTGACTCGGGGACAGTTTCAGATACGCAGTATTTT.